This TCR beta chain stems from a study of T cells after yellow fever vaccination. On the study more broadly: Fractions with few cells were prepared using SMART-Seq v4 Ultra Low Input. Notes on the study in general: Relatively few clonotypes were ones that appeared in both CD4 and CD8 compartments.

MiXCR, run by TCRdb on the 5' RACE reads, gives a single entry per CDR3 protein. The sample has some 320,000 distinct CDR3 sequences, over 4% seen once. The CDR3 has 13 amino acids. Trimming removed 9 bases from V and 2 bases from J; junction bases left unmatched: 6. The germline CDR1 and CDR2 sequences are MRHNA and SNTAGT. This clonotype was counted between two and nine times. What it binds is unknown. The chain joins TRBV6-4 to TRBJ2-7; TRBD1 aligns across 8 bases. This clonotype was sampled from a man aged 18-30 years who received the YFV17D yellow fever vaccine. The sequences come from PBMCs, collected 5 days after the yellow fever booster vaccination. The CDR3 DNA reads TGTGCCAGGACAGGGGTGAGGACCTACGAGCAGTACGTC. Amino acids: CARTGVRTYEQYV.